These T cell receptor beta chains were read from a single sample in a study of blood T cell repertoires in COVID-19. Sequenced by immunoSEQ multiplex PCR; TCRdb stores in-frame clones only, minus some. The repertoire includes under 55,000 clones, approximately 85% of them detected once, and approximately 15% sits in the top ten. The specimen was peripheral blood. The receptors originated from a human donor in a cohort sampled during active COVID-19. Both conserved end residues are part of each CDR3. A D gene is named only where the DNA matches it firmly. The listing skips clone size in some rows; elsewhere it reads once, few, many or a size class.

cdr3_aa: CASSRTRDRGAGNTIYF
cdr3_nt: TGTGCCAGCAGCCGAACGAGAGACAGGGGGGCTGGAAACACCATATATTTT
d_call: TRBD1
j_call: TRBJ1-3
cdr3_length: 17
v_call: TRBV3-1/TRBV3-2
clone_size: once

cdr3_aa: CASSWSSAGGPNEQYF
cdr3_nt: TGTGCCAGCAGTTGGTCTTCAGCGGGAGGGCCCAACGAGCAGTACTTC
d_call: TRBD2
j_call: TRBJ2-7
cdr3_length: 16
v_call: TRBV27
clone_size: NA

cdr3_aa: CASSFGLQGYTF
cdr3_nt: TGTGCCAGCAGCTTCGGCCTACAGGGGTATACCTTC
d_call: TRBD1
j_call: TRBJ1-2
cdr3_length: 12
v_call: TRBV5-6
clone_size: NA

cdr3_aa: CASSEGTGLQPQHF
cdr3_nt: TGTGCCAGCAGTGAAGGGACAGGGCTTCAGCCCCAGCATTTT
d_call: TRBD1
j_call: TRBJ1-5
cdr3_length: 14
v_call: TRBV2
clone_size: few

cdr3_aa: CAWRARSSGNTIYF
cdr3_nt: TGTGCCTGGAGAGCTCGAAGCTCTGGAAACACCATATATTTT
d_call: NA
j_call: TRBJ1-3
cdr3_length: 14
v_call: TRBV30
clone_size: NA

cdr3_aa: CASSLSPKTRQGSSYNSPLHF
cdr3_nt: TGTGCCAGCAGCTTGTCCCCAAAGACCAGACAGGGGAGCTCCTATAATTCACCCCTCCACTTT
d_call: TRBD1
j_call: TRBJ1-6
cdr3_length: 21
v_call: TRBV13
clone_size: NA

cdr3_aa: CASSARGTSGFSGANVLTF
cdr3_nt: TGTGCCAGCAGTGCCAGGGGGACTAGCGGGTTCTCTGGGGCCAACGTCCTGACTTTC
d_call: TRBD2
j_call: TRBJ2-6
cdr3_length: 19
v_call: TRBV6-1
clone_size: once

cdr3_aa: CAGKTTGGAPDTQYF
cdr3_nt: TGTGCCGGAAAAACTACAGGTGGGGCCCCAGATACGCAGTATTTT
d_call: NA
j_call: TRBJ2-3
cdr3_length: 15
v_call: TRBV19
clone_size: NA

cdr3_aa: CASSLAEAGGASPLHF
cdr3_nt: TGTGCCAGCAGCTTAGCAGAAGCAGGGGGTGCTTCACCCCTCCACTTT
d_call: TRBD1
j_call: TRBJ1-6
cdr3_length: 16
v_call: TRBV7-6
clone_size: NA

cdr3_aa: CASSPLQTGRNEKLFF
cdr3_nt: TGTGCCAGCTCACCACTTCAGACAGGGAGGAATGAAAAACTGTTTTTT
d_call: TRBD1
j_call: TRBJ1-4
cdr3_length: 16
v_call: TRBV18
clone_size: NA

cdr3_aa: CASAISLGHRYEQYF
cdr3_nt: TGCGCCAGCGCTATCTCCCTTGGACACCGCTACGAGCAGTACTTC
d_call: NA
j_call: TRBJ2-7
cdr3_length: 15
v_call: TRBV5-1
clone_size: NA

cdr3_aa: CASSPDRGHQPQHF
cdr3_nt: TGTGCCAGCTCCCCGGACAGGGGGCATCAGCCCCAGCATTTT
d_call: TRBD1
j_call: TRBJ1-5
cdr3_length: 14
v_call: TRBV19
clone_size: few

cdr3_aa: CASSLNNYEQYF
cdr3_nt: TGCGCCAGCAGCTTGAACAACTACGAGCAGTACTTC
d_call: NA
j_call: TRBJ2-7
cdr3_length: 12
v_call: TRBV5-1
clone_size: NA

cdr3_aa: CASSAGQVNVF
cdr3_nt: TGTGCCAGCAGCGCCGGACAGGTTAACGTTTTT
d_call: TRBD1
j_call: TRBJ1-4
cdr3_length: 11
v_call: TRBV2
clone_size: NA

cdr3_aa: CASSLDRGAPLHF
cdr3_nt: TGTGCCAGCAGCTTAGATAGGGGTGCACCCCTCCACTTT
d_call: NA
j_call: TRBJ1-6
cdr3_length: 13
v_call: TRBV11-3
clone_size: NA

cdr3_aa: CASSAPLSGRIYEQYF
cdr3_nt: TGTGCCAGCAGCGCACCCCTTAGCGGGAGGATCTACGAGCAGTACTTC
d_call: TRBD2
j_call: TRBJ2-7
cdr3_length: 16
v_call: TRBV2
clone_size: once

cdr3_aa: CASSHPLEDEQYF
cdr3_nt: TGTGCCAGCAGCCACCCATTGGAGGACGAGCAGTACTTC
d_call: NA
j_call: TRBJ2-7
cdr3_length: 13
v_call: TRBV3-1/TRBV3-2
clone_size: NA